The 16 T cell receptor beta chains in this list originate from one sample, sequenced in a study of T cells after yellow fever vaccination. TCRdb reprocessed the 5' RACE reads via MiXCR and lists one record per CDR3 protein. The sample consists of 75,000 to 100,000 distinct CDR3 sequences, 8% to 10% of them appearing once. Sequencing was performed on CD8+ T cells not binding an NS4B(214-222) dextramer, sorted from PBMCs, taken approximately 15 days after the first yellow fever vaccination. These TCRs come from a man aged 18 to 35 who received the YFV17D yellow fever vaccine.

This clonotype has a handful of counts. V usage is TRBV6-4 and J usage is TRBJ1-5, with D perhaps matching TRBD1 (5 bases). The germline CDR1 and CDR2 sequences are MRHNA and SNTAGT. The CDR3 has 14 residues. The V end was cut by 3 bases, the J end by 3 bases, with 9 bases between. The DNA for the CDR3 is TGTGCCAGCAGTGAGGGGCCCGACAATCAGCCCCAGCATTTT. Translating it yields CASSEGPDNQPQHF.

This clonotype was counted ten times or more. The chain links TRBV5-1 to TRBJ1-4; no reliable D call. Germline V lookup: CDR1 SGHRS, CDR2 YFSETQ. The germline V and J ends were trimmed by 4 bases and 5 bases, with 12 bases remaining between them. This CDR3 comprises 14 residues. The CDR3 region is CASSARALNEKLFF. In DNA, the CDR3 is TGCGCCAGCAGCGCGAGAGCCCTAAATGAAAAACTGTTTTTT.

V usage is TRBV7-9 and J usage is TRBJ1-2; possible D gene TRBD1, 5 bases. Germline values: CDR1 SEHNR, CDR2 FQNEAQ (reference sequence). Trimming took 5 bases from V and 4 from J, leaving 11 bases between them. The CDR3 extends over 13 amino acids. The chain's CDR3 is CASSVGVSYGYTF. In DNA, the CDR3 is TGTGCCAGCAGCGTAGGGGTGTCCTATGGCTACACCTTC.

This clonotype was seen only a few times. The V gene is TRBV5-1, the J gene TRBJ1-1; D not certain. The CDR3 contains 15 residues. CDR1 is SGHRS and CDR2 is YFSETQ in the germline V gene. V lost 5 bases and J lost 1, with 15 bases in between. The DNA of the CDR3 is TGCGCCAGCAGTTATACGGGTACACCGAACACTGAAGCTTTCTTT. Translating it yields CASSYTGTPNTEAFF.

The CDR3 region is CASSTQGWGYTF. DNA for the CDR3: TGTGCCAGCAGTACGCAGGGGTGGGGCTACACCTTC. The V and J genes are TRBV7-8 and TRBJ1-2, with D possibly being TRBD1 (6 bases). V lost 6 bases and J lost 8, with 13 bases in between. The CDR3 consists of 12 residues. Germline V gives CDR1 SGHVS, CDR2 FQNEAQ.

This clonotype was picked up a small number of times. The V and J genes are TRBV4-3 and TRBJ1-3, with D tentatively TRBD1 (5 bases). The germline V gene encodes CDR1 LGHNA and CDR2 YSLEER. This CDR3 contains 15 residues. V was pared by 4 bases and J by 0 bases, with 10 bases between. DNA of the CDR3: TGCGCCAGCAGCCCGGGACTGAGCTCTGGAAACACCATATATTTT. This gives the protein CASSPGLSSGNTIYF.

Only a few counts were recorded for this clonotype. V is TRBV7-2 and J is TRBJ2-2; weak D call: TRBD1 (5 bases). Between the trimmed V and J ends, which lost 1 base and 4 bases, there was a span of 10 bases. This CDR3 is 15 amino acids long. Germline assignment: CDR1 SGHTA and CDR2 FQGNSA. Here the CDR3 reads CASSLGGRATGELFF. CDR3 in DNA: TGTGCCAGCAGCTTAGGAGGCAGGGCCACCGGGGAGCTGTTTTTT. Full variable domain (rest looked up from reference TRBV7-2 and TRBJ2-2): GAGVSQSPSNKVTEKGKDVELRCDPISGHTALYWYRQSLGQGLEFLIYFQGNSAPDKSGLPSDRFSAERTGGSVSTLTIQRTQQEDSAVYLCASSLGGRATGELFFGEGSRLTVL.

The J gene is TRBJ2-1, the V gene TRBV9; D gene ambiguous. V was clipped by 0 bases and J by 4 bases, with 5 bases between them. CDR1 is SGDLS and CDR2 is YYNGEE in the germline V gene. The CDR3 covers 13 residues. The CDR3 protein is CASSVAVYNEQFF. In DNA form, the CDR3 reads TGTGCCAGCAGCGTAGCAGTGTACAATGAGCAGTTCTTC.

The CDR3 DNA reads as TGCAGTGCTAGAGATACCGGATCCACCTACGAGCAGTACGTC. This codes for CSARDTGSTYEQYV. The chain is built from TRBV20-1 and TRBJ2-7; D ambiguous. Germline lookup yields CDR1 DFQATT and CDR2 SNEGSKA (reference sequence). This CDR3 is built from 14 residues. The germline V and J ends were trimmed by 0 bases and 2 bases, with 11 bases remaining between them.

This chain joins TRBV7-6 and TRBJ2-1, with TRBD1 matching over 9 bases. Germline V gene sequence: CDR1 SGHVS, CDR2 FNYEAQ. The CDR3 totals 14 residues. Trimming cost V 5 bases and J 6 bases; bases outside gene matches: 5. CDR3 sequence: CASSAGQGSNEQFF. Written as DNA, the CDR3 is TGTGCCAGCAGCGCGGGACAGGGCTCCAATGAGCAGTTCTTC.

This clonotype was detected a few times. The V gene is TRBV6-2 or TRBV6-3, the J gene TRBJ2-7, with D possibly TRBD1 on 5 matching bases. Per germline, CDR1 MNHEY and CDR2 SVGEGT. The CDR3 extends over 15 amino acids. Deletions cut 7 bases from V and 0 bases from J, with 16 bases between. The CDR3 nucleotides read TGTGCCAGCATCGACCCTGGGCAGGGCTCCTACGAGCAGTACGTC. Amino acid sequence: CASIDPGQGSYEQYV.

This clonotype came up a few times. This rearrangement joins TRBV6-1 to TRBJ1-6; D is undetermined. CDR3 size: 14 residues. The germline V gene encodes CDR1 MNHNS and CDR2 SASEGT. Trimming removed 4 bases from V and 11 bases from J, with 15 bases in between. Written as DNA, the CDR3 is TGTGCCAGCAGTGGGCTGTCGCAGATGGCACCCCTCCACTTT. As protein: CASSGLSQMAPLHF.

A remark on this clonotype: One junction end does not reproduce the germline sequence, and a read error may be involved. This CDR3 is CASSLLGGKQPQHF. CDR3 coding DNA: TGTGCCAGCAGCCTGCTGGGGGGCAAGCAGCCCCAGCATTTT. This chain links TRBV7-9 with TRBJ1-5, with a possible D match to TRBD1 (6 bases). Germline CDR1 and CDR2: SEHNR and FQNEAQ (reference sequence). The CDR3 has 14 residues.

The V call is TRBV6-1, the J call TRBJ1-6, with 12 bases aligning to TRBD1. There are 15 residues in the CDR3. The V gene end was trimmed by 7 bases and the J gene end by 9 bases; junction bases not matched to a gene: 7. The V gene's germline CDR1 is MNHNS and CDR2 SASEGT. As DNA, the CDR3 is TGTGCCAGCACCCCGGGACAGGGGGCGGCTTCACCCCTCCACTTT. Protein sequence: CASTPGQGAASPLHF.

A remark on this clonotype: This may be a read error, as it is one base from a much larger clone. The genes are TRBV11-2 and TRBJ2-2; a possible D gene is TRBD2 (7 bases). Germline assignment: CDR1 SGHAT and CDR2 FQNNGV. The CDR3 length is 18 residues. The CDR3: CASSSRDTGTTNTGQLFF. DNA of the CDR3: TGTGCCAGCAGCTCTCGCGACACAGGGACTACGAACACCGGGCAGCTGTTTTTT.

This clonotype was detected only a few times. The chain has TRBV11-2 and TRBJ2-7; 7 bases align to TRBD2. The germline gives CDR1 SGHAT, CDR2 FQNNGV. The CDR3 is 18 amino acids. V lost 1 base to trimming and J lost 0 bases; unmatched junction nucleotides: 12. The CDR3 reads CASSLVRVGGISSYEQYF. CDR3 nucleotide sequence: TGTGCCAGCAGCTTAGTTCGGGTGGGAGGGATCTCCTCCTACGAGCAGTACTTC.